The next 19 T cell receptor beta chains were all read from a single sample in a study of blood T cell repertoires in COVID-19. Here immunoSEQ multiplex PCR was the method, and the copy in TCRdb shows in-frame clones only, minus some. The sample holds 250,000 to 350,000 clones, approximately 86% seen once. Sequencing was carried out using peripheral blood. The origin of the receptors is a human donor with COVID-19, enrolled during active disease. The donor label of this sample is uncertain.

V is TRBV6-4 and J is TRBJ2-3; 10 bases align to TRBD1. The CDR3 is 16 residues long. The germline V gene has CDR1 MRHNA and CDR2 SNTAGT. V shed 3 bases and J 3 bases; nucleotides not matched to a gene: 6. The CDR3 sequence is CASSERQGARTDTQYF. The CDR3 nucleotides read TGTGCCAGCAGTGAACGACAGGGGGCTCGAACAGATACGCAGTATTTT.

The chain combines TRBV11-2 with TRBJ2-1; 9 nucleotides align to TRBD2. Germline lookup yields CDR1 SGHAT and CDR2 FQNNGV. The CDR3 extends over 15 amino acids. V lost 1 base to trimming and J lost 5 bases; unmatched junction nucleotides: 3. For the CDR3, the DNA is TGTGCCAGCAGCTTAGGGACTAGCGCGAACAATGAGCAGTTCTTC. It translates to CASSLGTSANNEQFF.

The V gene is TRBV30, the J gene TRBJ2-3, with 10 bases that match TRBD1. This CDR3 has 18 amino acids. With 5 bases clipped from V and 0 bases from J, the junction kept 14 bases outside the gene matches. Germline CDR1 is GTSNPN and CDR2 is SVGIG (reference sequence). The CDR3 DNA reads as TGTGCCTGGGAACCGGGACAGGGGCCTACCTCTAGCACAGATACGCAGTATTTT. Its translation is CAWEPGQGPTSSTDTQYF.

The CDR3 here is CASSLTGTDAYEQYF. The CDR3 DNA reads as TGTGCCAGCAGCTTAACGGGGACAGACGCCTACGAGCAGTACTTC. This chain joins TRBV7-3 and TRBJ2-7, with TRBD1 matching 7 bases. J lost 2 bases, V lost 0 bases, and 4 bases had no gene match. There are 15 residues in the CDR3. The germline V gene encodes CDR1 SGHTA and CDR2 FQGTGA. The full variable domain, its missing parts supplied by reference TRBV7-3 and TRBJ2-7, is GAGVSQTPSNKVTEKGKYVELRCDPISGHTALYWYRQSLGQGPEFLIYFQGTGAADDSGLPNDRFFAVRPEGSVSTLKIQRTERGDSAVYLCASSLTGTDAYEQYFGPGTRLTVT.

The chain recombines TRBV27 with TRBJ1-1, with no clear D. The CDR3 spans 14 residues. V gave up 3 bases and J gave up 9 bases, with 17 bases separating them. Germline lookup yields CDR1 MNHEY and CDR2 SMNVEV (reference sequence). In nucleotides, the CDR3 is TGTGCCAGCAGTTTGGAAGAGAGGGAGGGAAAAGCTTTCTTT. It translates to CASSLEEREGKAFF.

The chain employs TRBV3-1 (or the pseudogene TRBV3-2) and TRBJ2-2, with a possible D match to TRBD1 (6 bases). CDR1 and CDR2 from the germline V gene are LGHDT and YNNKEL (reference sequence). V lost 2 bases to trimming and J lost 1 base, with 11 bases between them. The CDR3 has 16 amino acids. DNA for the CDR3: TGTGCCAGCAGCCAACACGCAGGGGAGAACACCGGGGAGCTGTTTTTT. Translation: CASSQHAGENTGELFF.

The rearrangement uses TRBV20-1 and TRBJ1-2; 8 nucleotides match TRBD1. Trimming cost V 6 bases and J 5 bases; bases outside gene matches: 2. CDR3 length: 11 residues. CDR1 is DFQATT, CDR2 SNEGSKA, per germline (reference sequence). CDR3 sequence: CSAWTGYGYTF. The CDR3 DNA reads as TGCAGTGCCTGGACAGGGTATGGCTACACCTTC.

The chain is built from TRBV9 and TRBJ2-1, with D possibly matching TRBD2 (6 bases). CDR1 SGDLS and CDR2 YYNGEE come from the germline V gene. There are 15 residues in the CDR3. Trimming cost V 0 bases and J 4 bases, with 11 bases left between them. The CDR3 loop is CASSVGAGLYNEQFF. The DNA for the CDR3 is TGTGCCAGCAGCGTAGGGGCGGGATTATACAATGAGCAGTTCTTC.

The rearrangement uses TRBV6-5 and TRBJ2-1, with 12 bases matching TRBD2. V shed 0 bases, J shed 12 bases, and the junction held 6 bases outside the gene matches. The CDR3 sequence is 15 residues long. CDR1 and CDR2 from the germline V gene are MNHEY and SVGAGI. For the CDR3, the DNA is TGTGCCAGCAGTTACTCGACTAGCGGGAGATCCTCGCAGTTCTTC. The encoded protein is CASSYSTSGRSSQFF.

The rearrangement links TRBV5-1 to TRBJ2-7; 8 nucleotides match TRBD1. CDR3 size: 14 residues. Germline CDR1 reads SGHRS; CDR2 reads YFSETQ. V gave up 4 bases and J gave up 2 bases; unmatched junction bases: 5. This CDR3 reads CASSPGTGPYEQYF. The CDR3 nucleotides are TGCGCCAGCAGCCCCGGGACAGGACCCTACGAGCAGTACTTC.

V and J are TRBV5-1 and TRBJ2-1, with a possible D match to TRBD1 (5 bases). Deletions cut 3 bases from V and 6 bases from J, with 10 bases between. The CDR3 length is 13 residues. The germline gives CDR1 SGHRS, CDR2 YFSETQ. Here the CDR3 DNA reads TGCGCCAGCAGCTGGGGCGACGGCAATGAGCAGTTCTTC. This sequence encodes CASSWGDGNEQFF.

The V call is TRBV7-9, the J call TRBJ2-7; no reliable D call. V shed 4 bases and J shed 1 base, with 5 bases lying between them. The CDR3 runs 12 residues. Per the germline V gene, CDR1 is SEHNR and CDR2 is FQNEAQ (reference sequence). The CDR3 DNA reads TGTGCCAGCAGCTGGGCGTCCTACGAGCAGTACTTC. Residues: CASSWASYEQYF.

This sequence joins TRBV18 and TRBJ1-3; D gene uncertain. The CDR3 spans 16 residues. V lost 6 bases and J lost 0, with 15 bases in between. Looked up from germline, CDR1 is KGHSH and CDR2 is LQKENI. CDR3 amino acids: CASSPGGGISGNTIYF. For the CDR3, the DNA is TGTGCCAGCTCCCCGGGTGGCGGAATCTCTGGAAACACCATATATTTT.

This chain links TRBV19 with TRBJ1-5; 8 nucleotides match TRBD1. V gave up 7 bases and J gave up 4 bases; unmatched junction bases: 9. The CDR3 consists of 15 residues. Germline CDR1 LNHDA, CDR2 SQIVND (reference sequence). The DNA for the CDR3 is TGTGCCAGTACCTTGGACAGGGCCGGTAATCAGCCCCAGCATTTT. Translating it yields CASTLDRAGNQPQHF.

Only one count was recorded for this clone. V is TRBV6-5 and J is TRBJ1-3; D is unclear. Per the germline V gene, CDR1 is MNHEY and CDR2 is SVGAGI. Trimming pared 8 bases from V and 0 bases from J, leaving 11 bases between. The length of the CDR3 is 14 residues. As DNA, the CDR3 is TGTGCCAGCCAACGTAGCGTCTCTGGAAACACCATATATTTT. Encoded protein: CASQRSVSGNTIYF.

The rearrangement links TRBV24-1 to TRBJ2-2; no firm D call. CDR1 and CDR2 from the germline V gene are KGHDR and SFDVKD. The CDR3 has 14 amino acids. The V and J ends lost 4 bases and 9 bases respectively, with 14 bases between them. Here the CDR3 DNA reads TGTGCCACCAGTGACCCCCAGTCACCCCGGGAGCTGTTTTTT. This gives the protein CATSDPQSPRELFF.

V and J are TRBV19 and TRBJ2-6, with a possible D match to TRBD2 (6 bases). The V end was cut by 2 bases, the J end by 0 bases, with 11 bases between. CDR1 is LNHDA and CDR2 is SQIVND in the germline V gene (reference sequence). The CDR3 length is 17 residues. CDR3 in amino acids: CASSIQGGNSGANVLTF. CDR3 sequence (DNA): TGTGCCAGTAGTATACAGGGCGGGAACTCTGGGGCCAACGTCCTGACTTTC.

This clone was observed a handful of times. This chain connects TRBV25-1 to TRBJ2-7; 11 positions match TRBD1. The germline CDR1 and CDR2 sequences are MGHDK and SYGVNS. The CDR3 runs 16 residues. The V segment lost 5 bases and the J segment 2 bases; nucleotides outside the gene matches: 8. CDR3 region: CASSTHWGQGAYEQYF. DNA of the CDR3: TGTGCCAGCAGTACCCATTGGGGACAGGGGGCCTACGAGCAGTACTTC.

This rearrangement joins TRBV7-9 to TRBJ2-2, with D possibly TRBD1 on 7 matching bases. The V gene lost 5 bases and the J gene lost 6 bases, with 16 bases spanning the gap. The CDR3 is 15 residues long. Germline loops: CDR1 SEHNR, CDR2 FQNEAQ (reference sequence). In DNA, the CDR3 is TGTGCCAGCAGCGCCCACAGGGGAGGTGCCGGGGAGCTGTTTTTT. Protein: CASSAHRGGAGELFF.